The next 10 T cell receptor beta chains were all read from a single sample in a study of graft-versus-host responses after intestinal transplantation (dated by TCRdb to the early 2020s). To prepare the library, the immunoSEQ multiplex PCR assay was applied. The table was pulled from immuneACCESS by TCRdb, which kept in-frame rearrangements only. Such tables lose some clones; where checked, under half of the loss comes from unresolved V genes, and the rest has no known cause. The sample has some 40,000 clones on record, 93% of them singletons. The ten largest clones add up to about 4% of the sample. The sequencing used PBMCs, collected roughly 110 weeks after intestinal transplantation. These TCRs come from a human patient who received an intestinal transplant, so some T cells may come from the graft donor.

The rearrangement uses TRBV7-2 and TRBJ1-2; D is uncertain. Germline V gives CDR1 SGHTA, CDR2 FQGNSA. Between the trimmed V and J ends, which lost 2 bases and 2 bases, there was a span of 6 bases. The CDR3 is made up of 13 amino acids. The CDR3 nucleotides are TGTGCCAGCAGCTTAAGGCCGAACTATGGCTACACCTTC. Translation: CASSLRPNYGYTF.

The V call is TRBV13, the J call TRBJ2-3; possible D gene TRBD2, 5 bases. The CDR3 has 16 amino acids. V lost 5 bases and J lost 2, with 17 bases in between. Germline CDR1 and CDR2: PRHDT and FYEKMQ (reference sequence). The CDR3 loop reads CASSHPSGITTDTQYF. As DNA, the CDR3 is TGTGCCAGCAGCCACCCCTCGGGGATTACCACAGATACGCAGTATTTT.

The table lists this clone with a count of one. V usage is TRBV7-9 and J usage is TRBJ2-1; D possibly corresponds to TRBD2 (5 bases). The V gene's germline CDR1 is SEHNR and CDR2 FQNEAQ (reference sequence). V gave up 5 bases and J gave up 3 bases, with 14 bases separating them. This CDR3 is built from 15 residues. In DNA, the CDR3 is TGTGCCAGCAGCCCGAGGACTGATCACTACAATGAGCAGTTCTTC. This sequence encodes CASSPRTDHYNEQFF.

This clone was observed a few times. The chain employs TRBV27 and TRBJ1-6; D call uncertain. V lost 1 base and J lost 7, with 2 bases in between. Germline V lookup: CDR1 MNHEY, CDR2 SMNVEV (reference sequence). This CDR3 contains 12 residues. DNA for the CDR3: TGTGCCAGCAGTTTATGGAATTCACCCCTCCACTTT. Encoded protein: CASSLWNSPLHF.

The chain carries TRBV6-5 and TRBJ2-1; D might be TRBD2 (5 bases). The CDR3 has 13 amino acids. The V end was cut by 7 bases, the J end by 8 bases, with 15 bases between. CDR1 is MNHEY, CDR2 SVGAGI, per germline. Written as DNA, the CDR3 is TGTGCCAGCACCCGATTGTTCGGGGATGAGCAGTTCTTC. Protein sequence: CASTRLFGDEQFF.

The chain combines TRBV5-1 with TRBJ2-2; TRBD1 is a possible D gene (5 bases). V dropped 2 bases and J dropped 8 bases, with 16 bases sitting between them. The CDR3 has 15 residues. CDR1 is SGHRS and CDR2 is YFSETQ in the germline V gene. In nucleotides, the CDR3 is TGCGCCAGCAGCTTCTCGGCAGGGTCGAAGGGGGAGCTGTTTTTT. Encoded protein: CASSFSAGSKGELFF.

The genes are TRBV5-6 and TRBJ1-1; D possibly corresponds to TRBD1 (5 bases). The V and J ends lost 2 bases and 3 bases respectively, with 14 bases between them. Per the germline V gene, CDR1 is SGHDT and CDR2 is YYEEEE. The CDR3 runs 15 residues. CDR3 bases: TGTGCCAGCAGCTTTTATGACAGACCTGACACTGAAGCTTTCTTT. This codes for CASSFYDRPDTEAFF.

The chain recombines TRBV13 with TRBJ2-7; no clear D gene. Germline lookup yields CDR1 PRHDT and CDR2 FYEKMQ (reference sequence). The CDR3 has 16 amino acids. Trimming pared 3 bases from V and 3 bases from J, leaving 18 bases between. DNA of the CDR3: TGTGCCAGCAGCTTTAGTGTAGGTGGAACCCTCTACGAGCAGTACTTC. This translates into CASSFSVGGTLYEQYF. Filled out from reference TRBV13 and TRBJ2-7, the complete variable domain reads AAGVIQSPRHLIKEKRETATLKCYPIPRHDTVYWYQQGPGQDPQFLISFYEKMQSDKGSIPDRFSAQQFSDYHSELNMSSLELGDSALYFCASSFSVGGTLYEQYFGPGTRLTVT.

The J gene is TRBJ1-1, the V gene TRBV4-1, with 11 bases fitting TRBD1. CDR1 MGHRA and CDR2 YSYEKL come from the germline V gene. This CDR3 comprises 16 residues. Trimming at V came to 4 bases and at J to 8 bases, leaving 12 bases not matched to a gene. In DNA, the CDR3 is TGCGCCAGCAGCCGTCAGGGGGACAGGGGGACTACCGAAGCTTTCTTT. Residues: CASSRQGDRGTTEAFF.

The rearrangement links TRBV28 to TRBJ2-7, with 10 bases aligning to TRBD2. Per the germline V gene, CDR1 is MDHEN and CDR2 is SYDVKM. Unmatched junction bases numbered 5, after V lost 2 bases and J lost 4 bases. The CDR3 is 15 residues long. The CDR3 spells CASSLGGSGRYEQYF. The CDR3 coding sequence is TGTGCCAGCAGTTTAGGGGGTAGCGGGAGGTACGAGCAGTACTTC.